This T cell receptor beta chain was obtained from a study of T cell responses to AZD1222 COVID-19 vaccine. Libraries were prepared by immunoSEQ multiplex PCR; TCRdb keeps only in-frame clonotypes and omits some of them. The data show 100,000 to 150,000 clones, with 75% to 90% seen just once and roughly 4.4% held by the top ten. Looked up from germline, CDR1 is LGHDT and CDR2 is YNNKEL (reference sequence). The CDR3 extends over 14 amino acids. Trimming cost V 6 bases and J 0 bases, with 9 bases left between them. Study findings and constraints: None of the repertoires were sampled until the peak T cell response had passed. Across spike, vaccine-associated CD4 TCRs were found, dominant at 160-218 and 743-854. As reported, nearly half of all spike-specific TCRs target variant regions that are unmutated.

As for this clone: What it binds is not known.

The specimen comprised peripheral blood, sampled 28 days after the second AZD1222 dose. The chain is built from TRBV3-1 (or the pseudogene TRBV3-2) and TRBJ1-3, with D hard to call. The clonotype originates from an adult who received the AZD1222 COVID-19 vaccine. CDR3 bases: TGTGCCAGCAGAACTGCCAGCTCTGGAAACACCATATATTTT. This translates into CASRTASSGNTIYF.